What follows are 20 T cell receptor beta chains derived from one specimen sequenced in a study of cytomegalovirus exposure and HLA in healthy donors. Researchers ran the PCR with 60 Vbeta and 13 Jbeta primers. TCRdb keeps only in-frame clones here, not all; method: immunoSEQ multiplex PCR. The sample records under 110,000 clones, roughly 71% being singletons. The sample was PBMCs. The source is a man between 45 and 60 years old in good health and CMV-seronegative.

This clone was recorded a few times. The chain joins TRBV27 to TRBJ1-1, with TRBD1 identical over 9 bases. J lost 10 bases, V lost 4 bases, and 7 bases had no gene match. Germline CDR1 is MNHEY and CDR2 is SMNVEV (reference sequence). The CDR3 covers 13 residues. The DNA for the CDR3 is TGTGCCAGCAGTTCACCAACAGGGGGCTTAGCTTTCTTT. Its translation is CASSSPTGGLAFF.

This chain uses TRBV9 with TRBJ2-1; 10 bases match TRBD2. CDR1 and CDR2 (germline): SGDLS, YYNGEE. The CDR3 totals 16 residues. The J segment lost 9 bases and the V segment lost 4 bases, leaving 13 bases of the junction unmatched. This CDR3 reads CASSPRGLAGEPEQFF. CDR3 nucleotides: TGTGCCAGCAGCCCCAGAGGGCTAGCGGGAGAACCTGAGCAGTTCTTC.

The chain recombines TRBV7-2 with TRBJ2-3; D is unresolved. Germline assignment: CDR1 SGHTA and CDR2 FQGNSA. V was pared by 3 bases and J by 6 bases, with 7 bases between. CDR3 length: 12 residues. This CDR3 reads CASSFSVDTQYF. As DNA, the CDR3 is TGTGCCAGCAGCTTCTCCGTTGATACGCAGTATTTT.

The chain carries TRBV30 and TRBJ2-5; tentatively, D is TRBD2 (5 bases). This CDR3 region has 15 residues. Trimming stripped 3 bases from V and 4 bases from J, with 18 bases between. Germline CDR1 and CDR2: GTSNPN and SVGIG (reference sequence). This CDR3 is CAWSSHSAGGETQYF. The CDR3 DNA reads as TGTGCCTGGAGCTCCCACTCGGCGGGCGGAGAGACCCAGTACTTC.

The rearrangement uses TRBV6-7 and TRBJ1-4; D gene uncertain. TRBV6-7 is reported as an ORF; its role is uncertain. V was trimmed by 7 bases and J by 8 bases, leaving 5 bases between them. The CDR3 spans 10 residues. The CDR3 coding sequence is TGTGCCAGCATAGCGGAAAAACTGTTTTTT. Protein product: CASIAEKLFF.

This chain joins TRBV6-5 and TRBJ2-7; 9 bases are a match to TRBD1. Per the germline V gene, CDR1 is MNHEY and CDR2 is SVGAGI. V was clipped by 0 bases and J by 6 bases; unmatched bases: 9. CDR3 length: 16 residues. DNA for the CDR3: TGTGCCAGCAGTTACTCCGAAAACAGGGGGCAGGGCGAGCAGTACTTC. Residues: CASSYSENRGQGEQYF.

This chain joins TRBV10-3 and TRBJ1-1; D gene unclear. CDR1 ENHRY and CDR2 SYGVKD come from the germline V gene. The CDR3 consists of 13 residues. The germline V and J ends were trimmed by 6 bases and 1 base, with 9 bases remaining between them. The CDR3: CAIRNNGNTEAFF. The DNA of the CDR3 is TGTGCCATCAGGAACAATGGGAACACTGAAGCTTTCTTT.

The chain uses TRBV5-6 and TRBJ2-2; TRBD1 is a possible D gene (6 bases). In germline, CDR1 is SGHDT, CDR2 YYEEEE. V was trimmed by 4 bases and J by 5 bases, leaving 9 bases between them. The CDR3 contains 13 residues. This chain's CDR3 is CASSPTGTGELFF. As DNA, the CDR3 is TGTGCCAGCAGCCCTACAGGGACCGGGGAGCTGTTTTTT. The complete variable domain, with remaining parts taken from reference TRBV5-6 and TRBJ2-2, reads DAGVTQSPTHLIKTRGQQVTLRCSPKSGHDTVSWYQQALGQGPQFIFQYYEEEERQRGNFPDRFSGHQFPNYSSELNVNALLLGDSALYLCASSPTGTGELFFGEGSRLTVL.

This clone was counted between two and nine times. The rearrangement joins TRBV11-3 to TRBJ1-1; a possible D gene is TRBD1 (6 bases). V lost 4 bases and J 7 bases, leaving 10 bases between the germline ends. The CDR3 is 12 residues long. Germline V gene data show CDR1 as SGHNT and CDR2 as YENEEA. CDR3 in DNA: TGTGCCAGCAGCTCAATACAGGGTGAAGCTTTCTTT. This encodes CASSSIQGEAFF.

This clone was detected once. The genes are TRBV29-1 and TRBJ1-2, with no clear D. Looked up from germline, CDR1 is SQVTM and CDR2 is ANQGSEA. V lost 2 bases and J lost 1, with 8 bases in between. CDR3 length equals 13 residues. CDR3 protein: CSVENGNNYGYTF. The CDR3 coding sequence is TGCAGCGTTGAAAACGGGAATAACTATGGCTACACCTTC.

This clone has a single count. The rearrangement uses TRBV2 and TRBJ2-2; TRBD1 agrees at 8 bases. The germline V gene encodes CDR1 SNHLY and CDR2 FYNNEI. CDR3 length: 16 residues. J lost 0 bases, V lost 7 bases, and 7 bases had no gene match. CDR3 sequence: CASKRTGGPNTGELFF. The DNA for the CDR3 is TGTGCCAGCAAGAGAACAGGGGGACCGAACACCGGGGAGCTGTTTTTT.

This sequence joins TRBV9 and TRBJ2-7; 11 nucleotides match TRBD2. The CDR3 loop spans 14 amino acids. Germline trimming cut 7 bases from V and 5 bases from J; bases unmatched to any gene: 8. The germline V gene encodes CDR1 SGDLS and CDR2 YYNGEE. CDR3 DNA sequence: TGTGCCAGCTCGACCTTGACTAGCGGGGACGAGCAGTACTTC. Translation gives CASSTLTSGDEQYF.

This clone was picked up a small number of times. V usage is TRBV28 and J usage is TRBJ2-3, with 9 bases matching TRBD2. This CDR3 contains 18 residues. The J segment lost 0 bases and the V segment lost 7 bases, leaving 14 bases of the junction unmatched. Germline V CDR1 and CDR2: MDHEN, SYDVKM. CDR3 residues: CASTHLASGASSTDTQYF. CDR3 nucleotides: TGTGCCAGCACCCACCTGGCTAGCGGGGCATCTAGCACAGATACGCAGTATTTT.

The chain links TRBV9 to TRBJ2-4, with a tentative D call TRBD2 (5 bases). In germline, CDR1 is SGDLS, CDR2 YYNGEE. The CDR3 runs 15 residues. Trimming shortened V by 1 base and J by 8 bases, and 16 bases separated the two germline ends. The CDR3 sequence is CASSVTPAGGDIQYF. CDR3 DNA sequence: TGTGCCAGCAGCGTAACCCCGGCGGGCGGAGACATTCAGTACTTC.

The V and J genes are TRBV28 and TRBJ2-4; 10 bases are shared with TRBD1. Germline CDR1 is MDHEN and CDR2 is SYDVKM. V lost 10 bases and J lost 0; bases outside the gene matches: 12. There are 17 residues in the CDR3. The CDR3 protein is CAIAGTGDLIAKNIQYF. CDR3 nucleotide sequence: TGTGCCATAGCCGGGACAGGGGACCTAATAGCCAAAAACATTCAGTACTTC.

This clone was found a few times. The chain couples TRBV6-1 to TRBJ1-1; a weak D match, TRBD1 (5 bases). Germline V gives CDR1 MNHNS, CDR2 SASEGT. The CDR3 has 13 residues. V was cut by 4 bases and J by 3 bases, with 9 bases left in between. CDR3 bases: TGTGCCAGCAGTGGGAGGGGAGACACTGAAGCTTTCTTT. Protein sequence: CASSGRGDTEAFF.

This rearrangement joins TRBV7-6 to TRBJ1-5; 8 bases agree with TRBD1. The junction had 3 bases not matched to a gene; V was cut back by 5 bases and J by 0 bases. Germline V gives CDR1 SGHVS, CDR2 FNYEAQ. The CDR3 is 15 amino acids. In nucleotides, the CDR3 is TGTGCCAGCAGCCCGGGACAGGCTAGCAATCAGCCCCAGCATTTT. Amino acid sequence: CASSPGQASNQPQHF.

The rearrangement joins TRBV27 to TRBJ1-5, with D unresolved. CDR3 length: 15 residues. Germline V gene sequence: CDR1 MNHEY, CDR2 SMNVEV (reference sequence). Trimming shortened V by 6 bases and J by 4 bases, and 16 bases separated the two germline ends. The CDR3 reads CASRLTLTGNQPQHF. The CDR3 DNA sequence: TGTGCCAGCAGACTTACCTTGACGGGAAATCAGCCCCAGCATTTT.

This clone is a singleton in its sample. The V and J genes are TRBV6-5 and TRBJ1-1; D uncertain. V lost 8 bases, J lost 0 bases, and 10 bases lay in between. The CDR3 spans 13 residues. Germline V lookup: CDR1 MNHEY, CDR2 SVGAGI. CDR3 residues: CASRPSMNTEAFF. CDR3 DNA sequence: TGTGCCAGCCGCCCGAGCATGAACACTGAAGCTTTCTTT.

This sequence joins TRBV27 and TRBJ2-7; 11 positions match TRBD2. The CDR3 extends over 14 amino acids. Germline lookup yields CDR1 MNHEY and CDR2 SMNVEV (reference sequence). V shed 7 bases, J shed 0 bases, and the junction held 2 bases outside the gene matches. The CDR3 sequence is CASIGTSGSYEQYF. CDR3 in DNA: TGTGCCAGCATCGGGACTAGCGGCTCCTACGAGCAGTACTTC.